A selection of T cell receptor beta chains follows, all from one sample in a study of CD8 T cells in ankylosing spondylitis. TCRdb redid the calling of the 5' RACE reads with MiXCR, one entry per CDR3 protein. This sample yields more than 400,000 distinct CDR3 sequences, of which over 4% are seen a single time; under 4.5% belongs to the top ten. The specimen was blood, either unsorted or a sorted T cell fraction (not recorded which). These receptors all come from a male donor with ankylosing spondylitis. Each CDR3 is given with its conserved first and last residue. Fields, in order: CDR3 length, V gene, J gene, D gene, clone size, CDR3 DNA, CDR3 protein. The D gene is left open where the match is weak. Clone size is stated in some rows and not others, as once, few, many or a class when expanded.

15	TRBV6-4	TRBJ2-2	NA	many	TGTGCCAGCTCTAAGGGCAGCGCGAACACCGGGGAGCTGTTTTTT	CASSKGSANTGELFF
16	TRBV7-9	TRBJ1-1	TRBD1	many	TGTGCCAGCAGCTTAATCTGGGACAGGGGGAAAAGAGGAGCTTTCTTT	CASSLIWDRGKRGAFF
16	TRBV7-9	TRBJ1-5	NA	many	TGTGCCAGCAGCTTAGTAACAAGCTATAGCAATCAGCCCCAGCATTTT	CASSLVTSYSNQPQHF
16	TRBV5-6	TRBJ2-3	NA	NA	TGTGCCAGCAGTTCCCCCGGCGAGAGGGCCCTCGGTACGCAGTATTTT	CASSSPGERALGTQYF
16	TRBV7-6	TRBJ2-7	TRBD1	few	TGTGCCAGCAGCGGAAGTTGGGGACAGGACTCCTACGAGCAGTACTTC	CASSGSWGQDSYEQYF
15	TRBV28	TRBJ2-1	TRBD2	many	TGTGCCAGCAGTTTATTGGGACTAGCTTACAATGAGCAGTTCTTC	CASSLLGLAYNEQFF
14	TRBV7-2	TRBJ2-2	NA	many	TGTGCCAGCAGTCACGACTGGGGCACCGGGGAGCTGTTTTTT	CASSHDWGTGELFF
16	TRBV5-1	TRBJ2-3	NA	many	TGCGCCAGCTGTCCTATGGCAGCGGCATACACAGATACGCAGTATTTT	CASCPMAAAYTDTQYF
16	TRBV15	TRBJ2-2	NA	many	TGTGCCACCAGCAGAGCGGGACCCTATAACACCGGGGAGCTGTTTTTT	CATSRAGPYNTGELFF
18	TRBV29-1	TRBJ1-2	NA	many	TGCAGCGTTGAAGATTGGGGTCGGGTGGGGCGCTCCGCCTATGGCTACACCTTC	CSVEDWGRVGRSAYGYTF
13	TRBV6-1	TRBJ1-1	NA	NA	TGTGCCAGCAGTGAACAGGGTCACACTGAAGCTTTCTTT	CASSEQGHTEAFF
15	TRBV5-1	TRBJ2-5	NA	few	TGCGCCAGCAGCTTGGGGGCAGGGGTCTGGGAGACCCAGTACTTC	CASSLGAGVWETQYF
16	TRBV18	TRBJ1-5	TRBD1	NA	TGTGCCAGCTCACCATCGACGTACAGGGGGGATCAGCCCCAGCATTTT	CASSPSTYRGDQPQHF
15	TRBV5-1	TRBJ2-5	NA	many	TGCGCCAGCAGCTCACCCGTACAGGAGTTGAAGACCCAGTACTTC	CASSSPVQELKTQYF
14	TRBV29-1	TRBJ2-1	NA	many	TGCAGCGGGGGACTCTCTATGACCTACAATGAGCAGTTCTTC	CSGGLSMTYNEQFF
16	TRBV4-2	TRBJ2-3	NA	many	TGTGCCAGCAGCCAAGAGCCCAGGGGCTTTGGGGATACGCAGTATTTT	CASSQEPRGFGDTQYF
14	TRBV20-1	TRBJ2-3	TRBD1	many	TGCAGTGCTACAGGGACAGGGGGCCCAGATACGCAGTATTTT	CSATGTGGPDTQYF
16	TRBV4-1	TRBJ2-7	NA	few	TGCGCCAGCAGCCACCATCCCGGGCGCCTAACCTACGAGCAGTACTTC	CASSHHPGRLTYEQYF
16	TRBV6-5	TRBJ2-3	TRBD2	many	TGTGCCAGCAGTTACTTCGCTAGCGGGGGGTCAGATACGCAGTATTTT	CASSYFASGGSDTQYF
18	TRBV11-2	TRBJ2-5	TRBD2	NA	TGTGCCAGCAGCCCCCCCCCGGTTCGAGGGCGCGGGAGAGAGACCCAGTACTTC	CASSPPPVRGRGRETQYF
14	TRBV6-1	TRBJ1-5	NA	many	TGTGCCAGCAGTAGGGACATGAGCAATCAGCCCCAGCATTTT	CASSRDMSNQPQHF
14	TRBV5-1	TRBJ1-1	NA	many	TGCGCCAGTGGAAGGGACACTAAGAACACTGAAGCTTTCTTT	CASGRDTKNTEAFF
14	TRBV4-3	TRBJ1-1	TRBD1	many	TGCGCCAGCAGCCACGGGACAGCGAACACTGAAGCTTTCTTT	CASSHGTANTEAFF
15	TRBV6-1	TRBJ2-3	NA	few	TGTGCCAGCACCCCCCCGGGGGACCGCACAGATACGCAGTATTTT	CASTPPGDRTDTQYF
14	TRBV7-2	TRBJ2-7	NA	many	TGTGCCAGCAGCAGGGACGGCTACTCCTACGAGCAGTACTTC	CASSRDGYSYEQYF
14	TRBV20-1	TRBJ2-1	TRBD2	many	TGCAGTGCGATACTAGCGGGAACCTACAATGAGCAGTTCTTC	CSAILAGTYNEQFF
15	TRBV11-1	TRBJ2-7	TRBD2	many	TGTGCCAGCAGCTTAAGCGGGAGTCGATCCTACGAGCAGTACTTC	CASSLSGSRSYEQYF
17	TRBV7-2	TRBJ2-1	TRBD1	many	TGTGCCAGCAGCCCCGGTGGAATGGGACAGGGATACAATGAGCAGTTCTTC	CASSPGGMGQGYNEQFF
14	TRBV5-1	TRBJ1-1	NA	many	TGCGCCAGCAGCTTGCAACAGACGAACACTGAAGCTTTCTTT	CASSLQQTNTEAFF
16	TRBV7-2	TRBJ1-4	NA	many	TGTGCCAGCAGCCTAAGGACAGTTGCAACTAATGAAAAACTGTTTTTT	CASSLRTVATNEKLFF
13	TRBV6-1	TRBJ1-2	NA	many	TGTGCCAGCAGTACCACCAGGGACTATGGCTACACCTTC	CASSTTRDYGYTF
16	TRBV7-9	TRBJ2-4	NA	NA	TGTGCCAGCAGCTTAGCCGGCCCTTTAGCCAAAAACATTCAGTACTTC	CASSLAGPLAKNIQYF
14	TRBV12-3/TRBV12-4	TRBJ2-2	NA	many	TGTGCCAGCAGAGGGACGGGAAACACCGGGGAGCTGTTTTTT	CASRGTGNTGELFF
13	TRBV12-3/TRBV12-4	TRBJ1-5	TRBD1	many	TGTGCCAGCCGAGGACAGGCCAATCAGCCCCAGCATTTT	CASRGQANQPQHF
15	TRBV27	TRBJ2-7	NA	NA	TGTGCCAGCAGTACACTCTTGGGACATACTAACGAGCAGTACTTC	CASSTLLGHTNEQYF
15	TRBV6-5	TRBJ1-2	TRBD1	NA	TGTGCCAGCAGTTACTCAGGGGGCTGGGACTATGGCTACACCTTC	CASSYSGGWDYGYTF
15	TRBV6-4	TRBJ2-1	TRBD2	many	TGTGCCAGCAGTGAAGCTAGCGGGACCTACAATGAGCAGTTCTTC	CASSEASGTYNEQFF
13	TRBV7-9	TRBJ1-1	NA	many	TGTGCCAGCTTCCTGGCAGGGACCGACTCGGCTTTCTTT	CASFLAGTDSAFF
12	TRBV24-1	TRBJ1-2	NA	many	TGTGCCACCAGTGAGAGGGGGTATGGCTACACCTTC	CATSERGYGYTF
16	TRBV4-2	TRBJ1-6	TRBD1	many	TGTGCCAGCAGCCTTATCTTCCGGGACAGGAATTCACCCCTCCACTTT	CASSLIFRDRNSPLHF
14	TRBV20-1	TRBJ2-1	NA	many	TGCAGTGCTGGGGGGGGGCGAGGATACAATGAGCAGTTCTTC	CSAGGGRGYNEQFF
16	TRBV20-1	TRBJ2-3	NA	many	TGCAGTGCTAGAGTGAAAGTAGCGGAGCTCACAGATACGCAGTATTTT	CSARVKVAELTDTQYF
14	TRBV10-3	TRBJ1-1	TRBD1	many	TGTGCCATCAGATGGGACAGGGACTACTCTGAAGCTTTCTTT	CAIRWDRDYSEAFF
20	TRBV5-6	TRBJ2-6	TRBD1	many	TGTGCCAGCAGCTTCCTGACTGGGACAGAATCCCACTCTGGGGCCAACGTCCTGACTTTC	CASSFLTGTESHSGANVLTF
13	TRBV6-6	TRBJ1-5	NA	few	TGTGCCATCAGGCGGATCTTCAATCAGCCCCAGCATTTT	CAIRRIFNQPQHF
12	TRBV12-3/TRBV12-4	TRBJ1-1	NA	many	TGTGCCAGCAGTCAATGGACGGCCGAAGCTTTCTTT	CASSQWTAEAFF
15	TRBV7-2	TRBJ2-5	NA	many	TGTGCCAGCAGCCTCTGGGGGGGGGCCCAAGAGACCCAGTACTTC	CASSLWGGAQETQYF